Listed below are T cell receptor beta chains from one sample, sequenced in a study of CD8+CD57+ T cells in acquired aplastic anemia. Each CDR3 protein is one row after TCRdb ran MiXCR on the reads. The sample includes 150,000 to 200,000 distinct CDR3 sequences, less than 50% of them seen just once. Specimen: sorted CD4+, CD8+, or CD8+CD57+ T cells (not recorded which) from PBMCs. These receptors all stem from a human donor with aplastic anemia. The CDR3 runs from the conserved cysteine through the conserved F or W. Each record gives: D gene, J gene, clone size, V gene, CDR3 protein, CDR3 DNA. D genes are given only for firm matches. A row's size may be missing; if present it is once, few, many or a size class.

-,TRBJ1-5,-,TRBV19,CASSSRDFNQPQHF,TGTGCCAGTAGTTCTAGGGACTTCAATCAGCCCCAGCATTTT
-,TRBJ2-1,few,TRBV6-2/TRBV6-3,CASSYPERRKRDPDNEQFF,TGTGCCAGCAGTTACCCAGAACGCCGTAAAAGGGACCCCGACAATGAGCAGTTCTTC
-,TRBJ2-7,-,TRBV18,CASSWERTYEQYF,TGTGCCAGCTCCTGGGAGCGGACCTACGAGCAGTACTTC
-,TRBJ2-7,many,TRBV6-6,CASSYEGYEQYF,TGTGCCAGCAGTTACGAAGGCTACGAGCAGTACTTC
TRBD2,TRBJ2-3,-,TRBV24-1,CATSDWSGSTQYF,TGTGCCACCAGTGATTGGAGCGGGAGTACGCAGTATTTT
-,TRBJ2-7,many,TRBV4-1,CASSQEGSRSHYEQYF,TGCGCCAGCAGCCAAGAGGGTAGCAGAAGCCACTACGAGCAGTACTTC
-,TRBJ1-6,many,TRBV24-1,CATSDLLLWGSVSSYNSPLHF,TGTGCCACCAGTGATTTACTACTGTGGGGGTCCGTGAGCTCCTATAATTCACCCCTCCACTTT
-,TRBJ1-2,many,TRBV5-6,CASSSTYGYTF,TGTGCCAGCAGTTCCACCTATGGCTACACCTTC
-,TRBJ2-1,-,TRBV6-2/TRBV6-3,CASSTDPSYNEQFF,TGTGCCAGCAGTACGGACCCCTCCTACAATGAGCAGTTCTTC
-,TRBJ2-3,many,TRBV5-1,CASSLRPPGSERTDTQYF,TGCGCCAGCAGCTTGCGACCCCCGGGGAGCGAGCGCACAGATACGCAGTATTTT
TRBD2,TRBJ2-2,many,TRBV9,CASSGSGRPNTGELFF,TGTGCCAGCAGCGGTAGCGGGAGACCCAACACCGGGGAGCTGTTTTTT
-,TRBJ2-7,many,TRBV7-6,CASSLVQTGNEQYF,TGTGCCAGCAGCTTAGTGCAGACAGGCAACGAGCAGTACTTC
-,TRBJ2-1,medium-sized,TRBV20-1,CSAREATEAQFF,TGCAGTGCTAGAGAGGCTACAGAGGCTCAGTTCTTC